The 8 T cell receptor beta chains below come from one sample, sequenced in a study of blood T cell repertoires in COVID-19. Sequencing used immunoSEQ multiplex PCR; TCRdb keeps in-frame clones, though not all of them. The sample includes 30,000 to 50,000 clones, roughly 85% of them seen just once. Source material: peripheral blood. These receptors all come from a man aged 60 to 69 with acute or convalescent COVID-19.

The rearrangement uses TRBV13 and TRBJ2-3; 8 bases agree with TRBD1. Germline V gene lookup returns CDR1 PRHDT and CDR2 FYEKMQ (reference sequence). Trimming at V came to 3 bases and at J to 5 bases, leaving 7 bases not matched to a gene. The CDR3 has 15 residues. CDR3 sequence reads: CASSFSGQGRDTQYF. The CDR3 nucleotides read TGTGCCAGCAGCTTTTCCGGACAGGGCAGAGATACGCAGTATTTT.

The chain employs TRBV27 and TRBJ1-1; possible D gene TRBD1, 6 bases. CDR1 and CDR2 from the germline V gene are MNHEY and SMNVEV (reference sequence). This CDR3 contains 17 residues. V lost 6 bases and J 2 bases, leaving 22 bases between the germline ends. As DNA, the CDR3 is TGTGCCAGCAGGCCCATGATGGGGGCGTTGAGAAACACTGAAGCTTTCTTT. Its translation is CASRPMMGALRNTEAFF.

The V gene is TRBV2, the J gene TRBJ1-2; D gene ambiguous. The germline V gene has CDR1 SNHLY and CDR2 FYNNEI. The germline V and J ends were trimmed by 4 bases and 5 bases, with 23 bases remaining between them. CDR3 length equals 17 residues. CDR3 protein: CASSGVDSRVPKYGYTF. Written as DNA, the CDR3 is TGTGCCAGCAGTGGCGTCGACTCACGGGTTCCCAAGTATGGCTACACCTTC.

The V call is TRBV5-8, the J call TRBJ1-1; 9 bases fit TRBD1. The CDR3 sequence is 13 residues long. Germline V gene sequence: CDR1 SGHTS, CDR2 YDEGEE. V was clipped by 6 bases and J by 1 base; unmatched bases: 1. The CDR3 loop is CASKDRGNTEAFF. CDR3 nucleotides: TGTGCCAGCAAGGACAGGGGGAACACTGAAGCTTTCTTT.

The chain combines TRBV6-5 with TRBJ1-1, with 7 bases identical to TRBD1. The junction had 4 bases not matched to a gene; V was cut back by 4 bases and J by 2 bases. This CDR3 has 14 residues. Germline lookup yields CDR1 MNHEY and CDR2 SVGAGI. This CDR3 is CASSSGQANTEAFF. The CDR3 bases are TGTGCCAGCAGTTCAGGACAGGCAAACACTGAAGCTTTCTTT.

The V and J genes are TRBV4-2 and TRBJ2-7; 8 nucleotides align to TRBD1. The CDR3 has 17 residues. CDR1 LGHNA and CDR2 YNFKEQ come from the germline V gene. J gave up 1 base and V 4 bases, and 12 bases lay outside the gene matches. CDR3 DNA: TGTGCCAGCAGCCCAGGAGGCCAGGGGGCGCCTTCCTACGAGCAGTACTTC. Translation: CASSPGGQGAPSYEQYF.

This clone was observed a single time. This chain uses TRBV7-2 with TRBJ2-7; D not certain. Per germline, CDR1 SGHTA and CDR2 FQGNSA. Trimming stripped 1 base from V and 2 bases from J, with 12 bases between. This CDR3 region has 15 residues. DNA for the CDR3: TGTGCCAGCAGCTTAGAGCTAGGCAGAGCCTACGAGCAGTACTTC. Amino acid sequence: CASSLELGRAYEQYF.

This chain connects TRBV7-8 to TRBJ2-5, with a weak D call TRBD2 (6 bases). Germline CDR1 reads SGHVS; CDR2 reads FQNEAQ. The CDR3 consists of 14 residues. V was clipped by 4 bases and J by 3 bases, with 12 bases between them. CDR3 sequence reads: CASSSGVAEETQYF. The DNA of the CDR3 is TGTGCCAGCAGCTCCGGGGTAGCGGAAGAGACCCAGTACTTC.